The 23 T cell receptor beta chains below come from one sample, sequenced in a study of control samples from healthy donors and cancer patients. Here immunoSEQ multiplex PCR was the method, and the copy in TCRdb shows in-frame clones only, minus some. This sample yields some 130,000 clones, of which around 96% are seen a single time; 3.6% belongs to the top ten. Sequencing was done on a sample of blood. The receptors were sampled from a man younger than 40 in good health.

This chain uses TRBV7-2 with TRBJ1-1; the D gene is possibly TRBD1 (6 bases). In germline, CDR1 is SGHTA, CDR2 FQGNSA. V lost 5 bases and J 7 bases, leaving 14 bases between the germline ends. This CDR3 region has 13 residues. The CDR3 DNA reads TGTGCCAGCAGCCCCCAAAAGGGGGTTGAAGCTTTCTTT. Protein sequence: CASSPQKGVEAFF.

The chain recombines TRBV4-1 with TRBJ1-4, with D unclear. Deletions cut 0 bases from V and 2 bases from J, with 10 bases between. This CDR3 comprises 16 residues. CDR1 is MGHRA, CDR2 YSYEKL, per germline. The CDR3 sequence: CASSQEAPGTNEKLFF. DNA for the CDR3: TGCGCCAGCAGCCAAGAAGCCCCCGGGACTAATGAAAAACTGTTTTTT.

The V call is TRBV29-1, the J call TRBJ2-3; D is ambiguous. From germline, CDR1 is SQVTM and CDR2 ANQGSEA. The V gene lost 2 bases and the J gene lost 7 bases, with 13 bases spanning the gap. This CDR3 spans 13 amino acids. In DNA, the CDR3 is TGCAGCGTTGAACCCTCCGCCTCACATACGCAGTATTTT. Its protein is CSVEPSASHTQYF.

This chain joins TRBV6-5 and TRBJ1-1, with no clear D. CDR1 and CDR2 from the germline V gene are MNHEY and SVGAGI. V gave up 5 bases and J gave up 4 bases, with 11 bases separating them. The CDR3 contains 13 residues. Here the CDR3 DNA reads TGTGCCAGCAGTCGCCAAGGAGTCACTGAAGCTTTCTTT. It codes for CASSRQGVTEAFF.

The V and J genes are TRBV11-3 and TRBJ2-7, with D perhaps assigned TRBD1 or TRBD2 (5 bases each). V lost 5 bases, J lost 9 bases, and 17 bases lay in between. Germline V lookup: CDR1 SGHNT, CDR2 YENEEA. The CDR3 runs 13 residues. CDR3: CASSHSIGARQYF. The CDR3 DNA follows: TGTGCCAGCAGCCATAGTATCGGGGCGAGGCAGTACTTC. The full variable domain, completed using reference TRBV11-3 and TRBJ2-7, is EAGVVQSPRYKIIEKKQPVAFWCNPISGHNTLYWYLQNLGQGPELLIRYENEEAVDDSQLPKDRFSAERLKGVDSTLKIQPAELGDSAVYLCASSHSIGARQYFGPGTRLTVT.

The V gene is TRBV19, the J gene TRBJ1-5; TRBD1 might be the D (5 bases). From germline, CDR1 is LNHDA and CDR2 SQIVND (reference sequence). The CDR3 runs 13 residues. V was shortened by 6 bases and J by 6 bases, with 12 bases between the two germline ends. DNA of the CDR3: TGTGCCAGTAGCTGGGAGGGGACTCAGCCCCAGCATTTT. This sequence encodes CASSWEGTQPQHF.

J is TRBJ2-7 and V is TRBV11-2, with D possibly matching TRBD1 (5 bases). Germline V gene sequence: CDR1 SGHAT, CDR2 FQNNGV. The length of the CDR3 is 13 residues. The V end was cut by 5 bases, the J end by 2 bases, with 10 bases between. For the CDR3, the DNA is TGTGCCAGCAGCCAGGACACCCCCTACGAGCAGTACTTC. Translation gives CASSQDTPYEQYF.

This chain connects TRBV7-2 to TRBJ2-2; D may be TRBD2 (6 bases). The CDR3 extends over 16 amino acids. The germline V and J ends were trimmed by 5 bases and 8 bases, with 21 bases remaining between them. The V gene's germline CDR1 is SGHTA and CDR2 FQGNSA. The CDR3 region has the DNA TGTGCCAGCAGCCCGAGGGGACTGCCACTTGGGGGGGAGCTGTTTTTT. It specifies CASSPRGLPLGGELFF.

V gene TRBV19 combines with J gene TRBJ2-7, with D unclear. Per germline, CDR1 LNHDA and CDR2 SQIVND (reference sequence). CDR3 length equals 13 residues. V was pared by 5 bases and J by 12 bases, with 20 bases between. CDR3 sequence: CASSSKGRLPWYF. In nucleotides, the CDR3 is TGTGCCAGTAGTTCGAAGGGCCGCCTTCCGTGGTACTTC.

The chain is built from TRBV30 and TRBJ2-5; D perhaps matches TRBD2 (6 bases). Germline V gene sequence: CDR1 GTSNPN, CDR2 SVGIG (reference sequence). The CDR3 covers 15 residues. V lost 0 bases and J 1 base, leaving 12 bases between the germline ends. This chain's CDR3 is CAWSVLRGIQETQYF. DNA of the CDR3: TGTGCCTGGAGTGTACTCCGGGGGATCCAAGAGACCCAGTACTTC.

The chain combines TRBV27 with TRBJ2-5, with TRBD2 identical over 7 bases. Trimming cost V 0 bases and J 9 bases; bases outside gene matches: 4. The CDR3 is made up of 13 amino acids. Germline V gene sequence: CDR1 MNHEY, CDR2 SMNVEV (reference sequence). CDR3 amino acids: CASSLSSAGAQYF. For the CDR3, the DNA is TGTGCCAGCAGTTTATCGAGTGCGGGGGCCCAGTACTTC.

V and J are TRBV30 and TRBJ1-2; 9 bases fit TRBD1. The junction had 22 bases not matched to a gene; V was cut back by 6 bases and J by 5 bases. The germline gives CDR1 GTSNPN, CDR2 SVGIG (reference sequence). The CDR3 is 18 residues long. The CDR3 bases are TGTGCCTGTGCCGGCCACCGGGACAGGGAGGGGGTGAGGTATGGCTACACCTTC. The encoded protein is CACAGHRDREGVRYGYTF.

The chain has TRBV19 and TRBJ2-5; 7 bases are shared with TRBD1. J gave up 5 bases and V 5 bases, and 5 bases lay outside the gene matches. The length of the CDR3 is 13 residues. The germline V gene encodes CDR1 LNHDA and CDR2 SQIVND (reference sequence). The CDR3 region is CASSRGGAETQYF. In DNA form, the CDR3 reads TGTGCCAGTAGTCGAGGGGGCGCGGAGACCCAGTACTTC.

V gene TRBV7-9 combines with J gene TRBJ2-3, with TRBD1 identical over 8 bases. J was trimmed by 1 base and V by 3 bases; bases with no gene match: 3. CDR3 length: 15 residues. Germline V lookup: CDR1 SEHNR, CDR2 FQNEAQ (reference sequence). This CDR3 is CASSFRGPRTDTQYF. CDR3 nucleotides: TGTGCCAGCAGCTTCAGGGGGCCTCGCACAGATACGCAGTATTTT.

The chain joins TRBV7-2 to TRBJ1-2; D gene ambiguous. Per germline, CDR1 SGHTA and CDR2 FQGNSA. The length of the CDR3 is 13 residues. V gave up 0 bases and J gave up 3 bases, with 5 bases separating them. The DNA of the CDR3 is TGTGCCAGCAGCTTAGCCGGGGACTATGGCTACACCTTC. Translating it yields CASSLAGDYGYTF.

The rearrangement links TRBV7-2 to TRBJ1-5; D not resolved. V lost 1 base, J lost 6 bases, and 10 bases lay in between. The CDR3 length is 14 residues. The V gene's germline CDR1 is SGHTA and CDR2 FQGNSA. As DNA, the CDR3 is TGTGCCAGCAGCTTAGGAAAGGGAACTCAGCCCCAGCATTTT. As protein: CASSLGKGTQPQHF.

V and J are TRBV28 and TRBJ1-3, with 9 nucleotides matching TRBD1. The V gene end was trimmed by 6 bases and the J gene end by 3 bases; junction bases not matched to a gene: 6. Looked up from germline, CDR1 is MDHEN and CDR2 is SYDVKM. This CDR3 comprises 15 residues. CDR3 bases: TGTGCCAGCAGCCTGGGACAGGGCTTTGGAAACACCATATATTTT. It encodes CASSLGQGFGNTIYF.

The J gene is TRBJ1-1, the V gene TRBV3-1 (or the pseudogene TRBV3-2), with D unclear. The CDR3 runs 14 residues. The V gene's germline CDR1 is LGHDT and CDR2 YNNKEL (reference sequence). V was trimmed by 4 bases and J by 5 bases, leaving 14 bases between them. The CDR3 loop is CASSPRGYGTEAFF. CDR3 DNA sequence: TGTGCCAGCAGCCCCCGCGGCTATGGAACTGAAGCTTTCTTT.

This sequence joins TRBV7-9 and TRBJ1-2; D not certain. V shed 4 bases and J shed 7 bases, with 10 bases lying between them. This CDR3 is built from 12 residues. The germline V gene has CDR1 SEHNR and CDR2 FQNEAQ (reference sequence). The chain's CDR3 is CASSSQTVGYTF. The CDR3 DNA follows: TGTGCCAGCAGCTCGCAGACGGTTGGCTACACCTTC.

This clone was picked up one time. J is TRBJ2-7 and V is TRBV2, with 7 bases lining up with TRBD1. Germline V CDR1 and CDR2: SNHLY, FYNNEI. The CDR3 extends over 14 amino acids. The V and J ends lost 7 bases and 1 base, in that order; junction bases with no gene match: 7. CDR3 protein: CASMKGTVSYEQYF. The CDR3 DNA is TGTGCCAGCATGAAGGGGACAGTTTCCTACGAGCAGTACTTC.

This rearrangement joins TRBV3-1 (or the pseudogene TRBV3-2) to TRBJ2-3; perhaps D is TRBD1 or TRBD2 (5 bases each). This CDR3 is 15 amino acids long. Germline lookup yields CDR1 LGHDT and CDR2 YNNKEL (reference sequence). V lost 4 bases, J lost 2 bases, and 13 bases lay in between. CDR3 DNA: TGTGCCAGCAGCCCCGGGACGCTCCTCACAGATACGCAGTATTTT. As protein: CASSPGTLLTDTQYF.

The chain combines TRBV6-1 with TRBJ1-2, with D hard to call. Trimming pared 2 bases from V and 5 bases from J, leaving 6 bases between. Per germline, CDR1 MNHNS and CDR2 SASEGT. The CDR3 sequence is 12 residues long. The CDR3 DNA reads TGTGCCAGCAGTGAATACGATTATGGCTACACCTTC. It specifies CASSEYDYGYTF.

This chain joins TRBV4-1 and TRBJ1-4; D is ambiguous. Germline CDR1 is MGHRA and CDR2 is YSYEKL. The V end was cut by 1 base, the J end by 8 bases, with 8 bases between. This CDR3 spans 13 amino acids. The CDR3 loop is CASSQVRIEKLFF. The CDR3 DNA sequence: TGCGCCAGCAGCCAAGTGAGGATCGAAAAACTGTTTTTT.